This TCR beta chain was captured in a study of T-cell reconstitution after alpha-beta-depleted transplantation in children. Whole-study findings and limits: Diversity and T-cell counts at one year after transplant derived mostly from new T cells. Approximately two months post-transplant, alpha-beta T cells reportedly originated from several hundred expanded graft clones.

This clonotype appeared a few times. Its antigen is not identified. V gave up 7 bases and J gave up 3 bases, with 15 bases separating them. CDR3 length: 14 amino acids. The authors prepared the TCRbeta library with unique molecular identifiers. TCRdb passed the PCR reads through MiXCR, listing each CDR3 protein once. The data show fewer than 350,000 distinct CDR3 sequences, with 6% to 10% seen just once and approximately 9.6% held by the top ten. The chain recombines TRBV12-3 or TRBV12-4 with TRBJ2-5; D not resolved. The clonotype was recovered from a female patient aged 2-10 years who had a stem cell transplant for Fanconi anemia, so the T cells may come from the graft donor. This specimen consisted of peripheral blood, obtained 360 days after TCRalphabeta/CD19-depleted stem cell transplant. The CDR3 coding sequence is TGTGCCAGCACCCCTAGTGGGCGGAAAGAGACCCAGTACTTC. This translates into CASTPSGRKETQYF.